This T cell receptor (beta chain) was sequenced for a study of identifying expanded T cells in peripheral blood. Overall study results and limits: Over approximately two and four weeks, about 15 and 19 clones changed, versus around 1.3 between replicates.

Concerning this clone itself: Antigen unknown.

V lost 4 bases, J lost 8 bases, and 15 bases lay in between. The CDR3 covers 15 residues. From germline, CDR1 is MNHNS and CDR2 SASEGT. This table comes from immunoSEQ multiplex PCR, and its TCRdb copy is limited to in-frame clones, with some not included. The repertoire holds approximately 58,000 clones, with about four fifths as singletons. The sample taken for sequencing was blood. This TCR derives from a person aged 18 to 75 in good health. V and J are TRBV6-1 and TRBJ1-6; unclear D gene. This chain's CDR3 is CASSVTGFGDSPLHF. In DNA, the CDR3 is TGTGCCAGCAGTGTGACCGGATTCGGCGATTCACCCCTCCACTTT.